A selection of T cell receptor beta chains follows, all from one sample in a study of OX40 agonist ivuxolimab in advanced cancers. Sequencing was performed with immunoSEQ multiplex PCR; in TCRdb, only in-frame clones are kept and a portion is missing. This table holds around 49,000 clones, around four fifths found once. The input for sequencing was CD4+ or CD8+ T cells sorted from blood, taken in a trial of the OX40 agonist ivuxolimab. These receptors originate from an adult with an advanced solid tumor such as melanoma, head and neck, liver or kidney cancer. The CDR3 runs from the conserved cysteine through the conserved F or W. Each record gives: D gene, J gene, clone size, V gene, CDR3 DNA, CDR3 protein. D genes are given only for firm matches. A clone size is listed for some rows: how often the clone was seen (once, few, many), or a class if it is expanded.

d_call: -; j_call: TRBJ2-3; clone_size: few; v_call: TRBV27; cdr3_nt: TGTGCCAGCAGTCCACTCGCCCGCACAGATACGCAGTATTTT; cdr3_aa: CASSPLARTDTQYF
d_call: -; j_call: TRBJ1-2; clone_size: -; v_call: TRBV5-4; cdr3_nt: TGTGCCAGCAGCTTGGATGGGGTGGGCTACACCTTC; cdr3_aa: CASSLDGVGYTF
d_call: TRBD1; j_call: TRBJ2-7; clone_size: -; v_call: TRBV6-5; cdr3_nt: TGTGCCAGCAGAATGGGACAGGCCTACGAGCAGTACTTC; cdr3_aa: CASRMGQAYEQYF
d_call: TRBD1; j_call: TRBJ1-2; clone_size: -; v_call: TRBV15; cdr3_nt: TGTGCCACCAGCAGTGGGACAGGGTTGAGAGGCTACACCTTC; cdr3_aa: CATSSGTGLRGYTF
d_call: -; j_call: TRBJ2-3; clone_size: -; v_call: TRBV6-5; cdr3_nt: TGTGCCAGCCGCCTCGGGGATCTGGATACGCAGTATTTT; cdr3_aa: CASRLGDLDTQYF
d_call: -; j_call: TRBJ1-5; clone_size: -; v_call: TRBV28; cdr3_nt: TGTGCCAGCTGGCGCTGGGGCAATCAGCCCCAGCATTTT; cdr3_aa: CASWRWGNQPQHF
d_call: TRBD2; j_call: TRBJ2-7; clone_size: many; v_call: TRBV27; cdr3_nt: TGTGCCAGCAGTTTAAGTAGCGGGACGGGAGTCTACGAGCAGTACTTC; cdr3_aa: CASSLSSGTGVYEQYF
d_call: -; j_call: TRBJ2-1; clone_size: -; v_call: TRBV18; cdr3_nt: TGTGCCAGCTTCGGGACTTACAATGAGCAGTTCTTC; cdr3_aa: CASFGTYNEQFF
d_call: -; j_call: TRBJ1-1; clone_size: -; v_call: TRBV28; cdr3_nt: TGTGCCATCAAAGACATATCGAACACTGAAGCTTTCTTT; cdr3_aa: CAIKDISNTEAFF
d_call: -; j_call: TRBJ2-3; clone_size: -; v_call: TRBV25-1; cdr3_nt: TGTGCCAGCAGCATAGTAGATACGCAGTATTTT; cdr3_aa: CASSIVDTQYF
d_call: -; j_call: TRBJ2-3; clone_size: -; v_call: TRBV29-1; cdr3_nt: TGCAGCGTTGTGGGGGGATTCACAGATACGCAGTATTTT; cdr3_aa: CSVVGGFTDTQYF
d_call: -; j_call: TRBJ1-2; clone_size: -; v_call: TRBV5-4; cdr3_nt: TGTGCCAGCAGCTTGGCCGGGGGCAGGGGCTATGGCTACACCTTC; cdr3_aa: CASSLAGGRGYGYTF
d_call: TRBD1; j_call: TRBJ1-5; clone_size: -; v_call: TRBV2; cdr3_nt: TGTGCCAGCAGATGGGACAGCAGTAGCAATCAGCCCCAGCATTTT; cdr3_aa: CASRWDSSSNQPQHF
d_call: TRBD1; j_call: TRBJ1-2; clone_size: -; v_call: TRBV28; cdr3_nt: TGTGCCAGCAGTTTACGGACAGGGGCGGTTGGCTACACCTTC; cdr3_aa: CASSLRTGAVGYTF